Listed here are 15 T cell receptor beta chains from one sample, sequenced in a study of blood T cell repertoires in COVID-19. The protocol was immunoSEQ multiplex PCR, while the TCRdb copy is restricted to in-frame clones and leaves out a portion. The sample holds about 81,000 clones, 85% to 90% seen once. Sequenced sample: peripheral blood. These receptors all stem from an elderly woman with acute or convalescent COVID-19.

As DNA, the CDR3 is TGTGCCTGGAGCCACAGGGGGAGCATGAACACTGAAGCTTTCTTT. This gives the protein CAWSHRGSMNTEAFF. The chain links TRBV30 to TRBJ1-1; 8 nucleotides align to TRBD1. CDR3 length: 15 amino acids. Germline V gene data show CDR1 as GTSNPN and CDR2 as SVGIG (reference sequence). The junction had 6 bases not matched to a gene; V was cut back by 3 bases and J by 0 bases.

This chain joins TRBV5-1 and TRBJ1-3; D unresolved. The CDR3 covers 15 residues. CDR1 is SGHRS and CDR2 is YFSETQ in the germline V gene. V was cut by 2 bases and J by 0 bases, with 9 bases left in between. The CDR3 here is CASSFGSSSGNTIYF. CDR3 DNA sequence: TGCGCCAGCAGCTTCGGGTCGAGCTCTGGAAACACCATATATTTT.

The chain joins TRBV29-1 to TRBJ2-7, with TRBD1 matching 8 bases. This CDR3 comprises 13 residues. V was pared by 4 bases and J by 0 bases, with 2 bases of the junction left unmatched. CDR1 is SQVTM, CDR2 ANQGSEA, per germline. CDR3 protein: CSVGQGSSYEQYF. CDR3 DNA sequence: TGCAGCGTTGGACAGGGGAGCTCCTACGAGCAGTACTTC.

The V call is TRBV7-2, the J call TRBJ1-1; D not resolved. Germline CDR1 and CDR2: SGHTA and FQGNSA. This CDR3 has 13 amino acids. The V gene lost 1 base and the J gene lost 6 bases, with 9 bases spanning the gap. CDR3 coding DNA: TGTGCCAGCAGCTTAGGGAGAAATTCTGAAGCTTTCTTT. Amino acids: CASSLGRNSEAFF.

This chain links TRBV7-2 with TRBJ2-7; D is possibly TRBD1 (6 bases). The CDR3 is 14 residues long. V gave up 5 bases and J gave up 2 bases, with 13 bases separating them. Germline V gene lookup returns CDR1 SGHTA and CDR2 FQGNSA. DNA for the CDR3: TGTGCCAGCAGCCCGTGGACAGCACCCTACGAGCAGTACTTC. This translates into CASSPWTAPYEQYF.

The chain joins TRBV2 to TRBJ2-5, with 14 bases that match TRBD2. CDR1 SNHLY and CDR2 FYNNEI come from the germline V gene. This CDR3 has 14 amino acids. With 10 bases clipped from V and 5 bases from J, the junction kept 6 bases outside the gene matches. The CDR3 loop reads CATEGLAGVETQYF. CDR3 DNA sequence: TGTGCCACCGAGGGACTAGCGGGAGTTGAGACCCAGTACTTC. Based on the CDR3 plus reference TRBV2 and TRBJ2-5, the full variable domain is EPEVTQTPSHQVTQMGQEVILRCVPISNHLYFYWYRQILGQKVEFLVSFYNNEISEKSEIFDDQFSVERPDGSNFTLKIRSTKLEDSAMYFCATEGLAGVETQYFGPGTRLLVL.

The chain uses TRBV4-3 and TRBJ2-4; possibly TRBD2 for D (6 bases). The CDR3 covers 13 residues. The germline V gene has CDR1 LGHNA and CDR2 YSLEER. Trimming shortened V by 2 bases and J by 7 bases, and 9 bases separated the two germline ends. This CDR3 reads CASSQSGVNIQYF. Here the CDR3 DNA reads TGCGCCAGCAGCCAATCGGGAGTTAACATTCAGTACTTC.

The chain links TRBV6-5 to TRBJ2-7, with unresolved D. V shed 8 bases and J shed 3 bases, with 14 bases lying between them. The CDR3 length is 13 residues. CDR1 and CDR2 (germline): MNHEY, SVGAGI. This chain's CDR3 is CASSPGSFYEQYF. In DNA, the CDR3 is TGTGCCAGCTCCCCCGGGTCCTTCTACGAGCAGTACTTC.

This clone occurred a few times. The CDR3 bases are TGTGCCAGCAGTTTCAGGGGGCAACAGCCCCAGCATTTT. Translating gives CASSFRGQQPQHF. J is TRBJ1-5 and V is TRBV6-5, with 8 nucleotides matching TRBD1. The germline gives CDR1 MNHEY, CDR2 SVGAGI. The CDR3 is made up of 13 amino acids. V was clipped by 4 bases and J by 7 bases; unmatched bases: 3.

This sequence joins TRBV7-2 and TRBJ2-2; 10 bases map to TRBD2. The junction had 4 bases not matched to a gene; V was cut back by 5 bases and J by 4 bases. The CDR3 contains 15 residues. Germline assignment: CDR1 SGHTA and CDR2 FQGNSA. The CDR3 coding sequence is TGTGCCAGCAGCACCCTAGCGGGGGCCACCGGGGAGCTGTTTTTT. It translates to CASSTLAGATGELFF.

The rearrangement links TRBV14 to TRBJ2-1, with no clear D. The V gene's germline CDR1 is SGHDN and CDR2 FVKESK. The CDR3 has 16 amino acids. V lost 9 bases to trimming and J lost 0 bases, with 18 bases between them. CDR3 coding DNA: TGTGCCAGTCGCCCGCGGAGTGGCAGCTCCTACAATGAGCAGTTCTTC. Amino acid sequence: CASRPRSGSSYNEQFF.

This chain joins TRBV5-6 and TRBJ2-7; 9 bases map to TRBD1. This CDR3 comprises 15 residues. J was trimmed by 2 bases and V by 0 bases; bases with no gene match: 3. The germline V gene encodes CDR1 SGHDT and CDR2 YYEEEE. The CDR3 sequence is CASSLGDRDPYEQYF. CDR3 sequence (DNA): TGTGCCAGCAGCTTGGGGGACAGGGATCCCTACGAGCAGTACTTC. Using reference TRBV5-6 and TRBJ2-7 for the parts outside the CDR3, the full variable domain is DAGVTQSPTHLIKTRGQQVTLRCSPKSGHDTVSWYQQALGQGPQFIFQYYEEEERQRGNFPDRFSGHQFPNYSSELNVNALLLGDSALYLCASSLGDRDPYEQYFGPGTRLTVT.

The chain has TRBV20-1 and TRBJ2-3, with 10 bases lining up with TRBD2. Trimming cost V 3 bases and J 4 bases; bases outside gene matches: 7. The CDR3 spans 15 residues. The V gene's germline CDR1 is DFQATT and CDR2 SNEGSKA (reference sequence). The CDR3 region has the DNA TGCAGTGCTAGTTTACTAGCGGGGAGGGCAGATACGCAGTATTTT. This translates into CSASLLAGRADTQYF.

The chain links TRBV14 to TRBJ1-6; 9 bases align to TRBD1. The ends lost 4 bases at V and 0 bases at J; junction bases unmatched: 1. Per the germline V gene, CDR1 is SGHDN and CDR2 is FVKESK. This CDR3 is 16 amino acids long. The CDR3 here is CASSRQGGSYNSPLHF. DNA of the CDR3: TGTGCCAGCAGCCGACAGGGGGGCTCCTATAATTCACCCCTCCACTTT.

This chain uses TRBV20-1 with TRBJ2-1, with D hard to call. The germline V and J ends were trimmed by 5 bases and 8 bases, with 10 bases remaining between them. CDR3 length equals 11 residues. Germline CDR1 is DFQATT and CDR2 is SNEGSKA (reference sequence). The CDR3 nucleotides read TGCAGTGCTCAGCTTCGGGATGAGCAGTTCTTC. It yields the protein CSAQLRDEQFF.